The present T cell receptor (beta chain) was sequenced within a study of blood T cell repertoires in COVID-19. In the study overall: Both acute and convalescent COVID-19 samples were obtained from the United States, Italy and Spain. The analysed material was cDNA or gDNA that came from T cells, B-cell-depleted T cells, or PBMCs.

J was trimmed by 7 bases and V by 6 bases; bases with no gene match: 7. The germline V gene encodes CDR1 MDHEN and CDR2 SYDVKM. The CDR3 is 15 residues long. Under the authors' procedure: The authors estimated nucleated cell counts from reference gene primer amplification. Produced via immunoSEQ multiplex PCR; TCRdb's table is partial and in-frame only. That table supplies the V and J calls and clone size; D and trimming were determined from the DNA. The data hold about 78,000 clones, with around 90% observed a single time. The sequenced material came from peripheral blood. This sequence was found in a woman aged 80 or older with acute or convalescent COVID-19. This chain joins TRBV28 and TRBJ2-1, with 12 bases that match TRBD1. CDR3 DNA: TGTGCCAGCAGCTGGGGGACAGGGGGCGGGAATGAGCAGTTCTTC. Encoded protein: CASSWGTGGGNEQFF.